Sequencing of this T cell receptor beta chain was carried out in a study of response to subunit inactivated influenza vaccine. Study findings and constraints: Researchers suggested that each seasonal influenza vaccination recruits few new T cells.

TCRdb fed the RT-PCR reads into MiXCR, producing one record per CDR3 protein. The sample has around 650,000 distinct CDR3 sequences, approximately 14% seen once; the top ten hold around 10%. Details on this clonotype: The target antigen is unknown.

This CDR3 is built from 16 residues. Unmatched junction bases numbered 4, after V lost 2 bases and J lost 2 bases. Germline CDR1 reads LNHNV; CDR2 reads YYDKDF (reference sequence). Here the sequenced sample was PBMCs from blood, taken roughly 12 days after vaccination. The clonotype was recovered from a man aged 50 to 59 who received an inactivated influenza vaccine. The chain links TRBV15 to TRBJ2-3, with 10 bases matching TRBD2. The CDR3 coding sequence is TGTGCCACCAGCAGATCTCTAGCGGGGGTCACAGATACGCAGTATTTT. It translates to CATSRSLAGVTDTQYF.